This entry lists 4 T cell receptor beta chains sequenced from one sample in a study of T cells after yellow fever vaccination. TCRdb analysed the 5' RACE reads with MiXCR anew, one entry per CDR3 protein. Seen here are a few hundred thousand distinct CDR3 sequences, over 10% observed once, and the top ten hold roughly 0.5%. The source was CD4+ T cells sorted from PBMCs, collected 45 days after the yellow fever booster vaccination. The receptors were sampled from a man in his thirties or forties who received the YFV17D yellow fever vaccine.

Remarks on this clonotype: One end of the junction fails to match germline, which may point to a read error. The chain couples TRBV15 to TRBJ2-1, with TRBD1 identical over 10 bases. The CDR3 loop spans 17 amino acids. Per germline, CDR1 LNHNV and CDR2 YYDKDF (reference sequence). The CDR3 reads CASSPINRDRGTGEQFF. The CDR3 bases are TGTGCCAGCAGCCCCATTAACCGGGACAGGGGAACAGGTGAGCAGTTCTTC.

The V and J genes are TRBV18 and TRBJ2-5, with D possibly called TRBD1 or TRBD2 (5 bases each). V dropped 2 bases and J dropped 3 bases, with 13 bases sitting between them. The CDR3 is made up of 15 amino acids. Looked up from germline, CDR1 is KGHSH and CDR2 is LQKENI. In nucleotides, the CDR3 is TGTGCCAGCTCACCAGAGGGGTTAAAGAAAGAGACCCAGTACTTC. Encoded protein: CASSPEGLKKETQYF.

The V gene is TRBV28, the J gene TRBJ2-7, with D hard to call. This CDR3 comprises 12 residues. Trimming cost V 5 bases and J 2 bases, with 7 bases left between them. Germline V CDR1 and CDR2: MDHEN, SYDVKM. CDR3 in DNA: TGTGCCAGCAGTCAACCCGCCTACGAGCAGTACTTC. Its protein is CASSQPAYEQYF.

This clonotype was counted only a few times. The rearrangement uses TRBV24-1 and TRBJ2-5; 9 bases fit TRBD2. Germline V gene lookup returns CDR1 KGHDR and CDR2 SFDVKD. The junction had 10 bases not matched to a gene; V was cut back by 3 bases and J by 6 bases. This CDR3 comprises 16 residues. In nucleotides, the CDR3 is TGTGCCACCAGTGATCCGGGCGGGAGGGCTCCGAAGACCCAGTACTTC. It specifies CATSDPGGRAPKTQYF.